These T cell receptor beta chains were read from a single sample in a study of PD-1 blockade in mismatch repair-deficient tumors. The method was immunoSEQ multiplex PCR; TCRdb's version includes in-frame clones alone and lacks a portion of them. This sample has tens of thousands of clones, with 81% found just once. The sequenced sample was peripheral blood, obtained 12 weeks after starting pembrolizumab. These receptors all stem from an adult with mismatch repair-deficient cancer. The CDR3 runs from the conserved cysteine through the conserved F or W.

V: TRBV2
CDR3: CASINRGGNTIYF

V: TRBV7-2
CDR3: CASSVDSGSPYNEQFF

V: TRBV29-1
CDR3: CSVEGTSGILGEQFF

V: TRBV30
CDR3: CAWRGESTGELFF

V: TRBV29-1
CDR3: CSVEDLGTRVVSGPDTQYF

V: TRBV28
CDR3: CASRVTGNYGYTF

V: TRBV19
CDR3: CASTPRGATNEKLFF

V: TRBV25-1
CDR3: CARIRQVELFF

V: TRBV11-2
CDR3: CASSFGGDYEQYF

V: TRBV2
CDR3: CASSVGRGSNQPQHF

V: TRBV10-2
CDR3: CASSAGSYNEQFF

V: TRBV5-5
CDR3: CASSFRGTEAFF

V: TRBV29-1
CDR3: CSVRGGPNEKLFF

V: TRBV29-1
CDR3: CSVESGASGTGGDTQYF

V: TRBV28
CDR3: CASSLTGTHGNNEQFF

V: TRBV7-8
CDR3: CASSLALAAYEQYF

V: TRBV5-8
CDR3: CASSLDSNQPQHF

V: TRBV27
CDR3: CASSTRLTDNEQFF

V: TRBV19
CDR3: CASSISLAPYNEQFF

V: TRBV5-1
CDR3: CASSPLAGASYNEQFF

V: TRBV7-2
CDR3: CASSLIHPVIYEQYF

V: TRBV30
CDR3: CAWSSPRTGSEAFF

V: TRBV5-1
CDR3: CASSQGAINEQFF

V: TRBV6-6
CDR3: CASSYPGGPRQPQHF

V: TRBV2
CDR3: CASSRLAGGNEQFF